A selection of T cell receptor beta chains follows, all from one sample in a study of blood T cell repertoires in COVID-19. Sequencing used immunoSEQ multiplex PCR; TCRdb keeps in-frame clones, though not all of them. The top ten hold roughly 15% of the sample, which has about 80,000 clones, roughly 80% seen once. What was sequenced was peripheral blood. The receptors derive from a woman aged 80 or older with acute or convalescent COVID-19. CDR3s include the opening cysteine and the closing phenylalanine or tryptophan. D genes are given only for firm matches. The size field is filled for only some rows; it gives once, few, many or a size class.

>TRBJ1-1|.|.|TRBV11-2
TGTGCCAGCAGCTTTGGAGCGAACACTGAAGCTTTCTTT
CASSFGANTEAFF
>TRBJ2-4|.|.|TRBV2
TGTGCCAGCGAGGCGGCAGGGAAGGACATTCAGTACTTC
CASEAAGKDIQYF
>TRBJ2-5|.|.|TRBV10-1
TGCGCCAGCAGCCTACAGGGCGGTGGGACCCAGTACTTC
CASSLQGGGTQYF
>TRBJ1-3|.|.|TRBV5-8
TGTGCCAGCAGCTTGGTGGAGTTCTCTGGAAACACCATATATTTT
CASSLVEFSGNTIYF
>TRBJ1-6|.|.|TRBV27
TGTGCCAGCAGTTTATTAACAGGGTCTAGATCACCCCTCCACTTT
CASSLLTGSRSPLHF
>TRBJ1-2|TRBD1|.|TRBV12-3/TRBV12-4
TGTGCCAGCAGTTCCCGACAGGGGCGGGGCTACACCTTC
CASSSRQGRGYTF
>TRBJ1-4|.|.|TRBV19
TGTGCCAGTTTCAGGGCAGAAAAACTGTTTTTT
CASFRAEKLFF
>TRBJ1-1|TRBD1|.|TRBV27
TGTGCCAGCAGACCCCAGGAAGGACAGGCGGTTGACACTGAAGCTTTCTTT
CASRPQEGQAVDTEAFF
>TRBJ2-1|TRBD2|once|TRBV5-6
TGTGCCAGCAGCCCCCGTCTAGCGGGGGGGGGCTACAATGAGCAGTTCTTC
CASSPRLAGGGYNEQFF
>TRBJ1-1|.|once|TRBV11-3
TGTGCCAGCAGCTTCTCAGGACAAGACACTGAAGCTTTCTTT
CASSFSGQDTEAFF
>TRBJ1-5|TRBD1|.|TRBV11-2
TGTGCCAGCAGCCGGGGACAGGGGGGGGATCAGCCCCAGCATTTT
CASSRGQGGDQPQHF
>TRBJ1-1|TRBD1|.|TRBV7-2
TGTGCCAGCAGATTAAACAGGGGGCTAACTGAAGCTTTCTTT
CASRLNRGLTEAFF
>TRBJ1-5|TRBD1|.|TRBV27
TGTGCCAGCAGCGCCTTAGGGACAGGGAATCAGCCCCAGCATTTT
CASSALGTGNQPQHF
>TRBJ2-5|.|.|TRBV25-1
TGTGCCAGCAGTGAATCAGGGTCCCAGACCCAGTACTTC
CASSESGSQTQYF
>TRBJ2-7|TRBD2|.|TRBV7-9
TGTGCCAGCAGCAGTAGCGGGAACCTCGGTCGGTACGAGCAGTACTTC
CASSSSGNLGRYEQYF
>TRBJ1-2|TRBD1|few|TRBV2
TGTGCCAGCAGCGGACAGGACTATAACTATGGCTACACCTTC
CASSGQDYNYGYTF
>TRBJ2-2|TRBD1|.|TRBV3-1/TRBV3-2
TGTGCCAGCAGCGACAGGGTATCCACCGGGGAGCTGTTTTTT
CASSDRVSTGELFF
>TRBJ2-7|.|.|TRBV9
TGTGCCAGCAGCGCAAACTCCTACGAGCAGTACTTC
CASSANSYEQYF
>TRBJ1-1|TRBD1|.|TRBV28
TGTGCCAGCAGTCCCCTGGACAGGGGGCACACTGAAGCTTTCTTT
CASSPLDRGHTEAFF
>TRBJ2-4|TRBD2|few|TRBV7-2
TGTGCCAGCAGCTTAAAACGGAGTAGCGGGGGGGCCCCAAACATTCAGTACTTC
CASSLKRSSGGAPNIQYF
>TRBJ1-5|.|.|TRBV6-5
TGTGCCAGCAACGAGGCCCGGGGCAATCAGCCCCAGCATTTT
CASNEARGNQPQHF
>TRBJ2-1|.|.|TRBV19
TGTGCCAGTAGTCCCCCTCCTGACACGGCAGTCAATGAGCAGTTCTTC
CASSPPPDTAVNEQFF
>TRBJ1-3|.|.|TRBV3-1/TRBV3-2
TGTGCCAGCAGCCAAATTGCAGGGGCTGGAAACACCATATATTTT
CASSQIAGAGNTIYF
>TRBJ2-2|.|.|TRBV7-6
TGTGCCAGCAGCTTAGGGGCAGGGCGGATGACCGGGGAGCTGTTTTTT
CASSLGAGRMTGELFF
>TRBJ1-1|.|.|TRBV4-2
TGTGCCAGCAGCCAAGAAGACGGGAACGCTGAAGCTTTCTTT
CASSQEDGNAEAFF
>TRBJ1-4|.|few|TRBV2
TGTGCCAGCAGTTCCGACCCCGGGGTTGCGGAAAAACTGTTTTTT
CASSSDPGVAEKLFF
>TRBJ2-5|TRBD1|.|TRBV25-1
TGTGCCAGCAGTGCTGCAGGGGGCACTGAGACCCAGTACTTC
CASSAAGGTETQYF
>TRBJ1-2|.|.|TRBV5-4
TGTGCCAGCAGCTTGGCCGCCGGGCAGGGTGGCTACACCTTC
CASSLAAGQGGYTF
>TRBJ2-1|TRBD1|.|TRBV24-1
TGTGCCACCACTTCAGCAGGGGGCACTGAGCAGTTCTTC
CATTSAGGTEQFF
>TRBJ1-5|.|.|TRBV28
TGTGCCAGCAGTTCACAGGGTCTCGAGCCCCAGCATTTT
CASSSQGLEPQHF
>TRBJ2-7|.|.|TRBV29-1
TGCAGCGTTGATTGCTCTATTAGCTCCTACGAGCAGTACTTC
CSVDCSISSYEQYF
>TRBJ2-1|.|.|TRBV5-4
TGTGCCAGCAGCTTGGCTCTAGCTGGTGAGCAGTTCTTC
CASSLALAGEQFF
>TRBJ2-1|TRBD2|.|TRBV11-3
TGTGCCAGCAGCTCCTTCGGGGTAGCGGGGCGCTACTCCTACAATGAGCAGTTCTTC
CASSSFGVAGRYSYNEQFF
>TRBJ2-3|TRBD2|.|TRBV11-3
TGTGCCAGCAGCCCCGGGACTAGCGGGCCAGATACGCAGTATTTT
CASSPGTSGPDTQYF
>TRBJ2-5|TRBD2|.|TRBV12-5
TGTGCTAGTGGTCAGGGACTAGCGGGGGGGCAAGAGACCCAGTACTTC
CASGQGLAGGQETQYF
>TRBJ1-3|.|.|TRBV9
TGTGCCAGCAGCGAGGAACAGGGAACTGGAAACACCATATATTTT
CASSEEQGTGNTIYF
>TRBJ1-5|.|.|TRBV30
TGTGCCTGGAGTCCAGGGTGGGGTCAGCCTCAGCATTTT
CAWSPGWGQPQHF
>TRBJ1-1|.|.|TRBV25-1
TGTGCCAGCATGCGGGCTGGGTACGCTGAAGCTTTCTTT
CASMRAGYAEAFF
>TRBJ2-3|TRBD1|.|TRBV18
TGTGCCAGCTCACCTCCGGGACAGGGGGCACATACGCAGTATTTT
CASSPPGQGAHTQYF
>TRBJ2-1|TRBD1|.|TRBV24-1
TGTGCCACCAGTTTGACAGGGGGCGGTTTCCTATGTGAGCAGTTCTTC
CATSLTGGGFLCEQFF
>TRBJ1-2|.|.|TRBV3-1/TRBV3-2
TGTGCCAGCAGCCAAGTGGGAACAGGGCCCTATGGCTACACCTTC
CASSQVGTGPYGYTF
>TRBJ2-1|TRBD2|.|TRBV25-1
TGTGCCAGCAGTGAATCAGGACTAGCGGGGTTCAATGAGCAGTTCTTC
CASSESGLAGFNEQFF
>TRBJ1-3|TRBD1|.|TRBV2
TGTGCCAGCATGATAGACAGGGGCGGAAACACCATATATTTT
CASMIDRGGNTIYF
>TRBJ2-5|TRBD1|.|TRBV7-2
TGTGCCAGCAGCCCAGGGGGTACAGAGACCCAGTACTTC
CASSPGGTETQYF
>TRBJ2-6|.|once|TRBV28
TGTGCCAGCAGTCCGCAAAGGAGCTCTGGGGCCAACGTCCTGACTTTC
CASSPQRSSGANVLTF
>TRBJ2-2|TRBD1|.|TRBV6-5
TGTGCCAGCAGATTGACAGGGTTGGACACCGGGGAGCTGTTTTTT
CASRLTGLDTGELFF
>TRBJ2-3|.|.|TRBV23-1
TGCGCCAGCAGCCCAATCGAGGAGGGCGCAGATACGCAGTATTTT
CASSPIEEGADTQYF